These 21 T cell receptor beta chains were sequenced from one sample in a study of control samples from healthy donors and cancer patients. Measured with immunoSEQ multiplex PCR; TCRdb has only the in-frame clones, and not every one. The sample table sets out roughly 200,000 clones. The sequenced sample consisted of blood. These receptors were collected from a woman aged 25 to 39 in good health.

The chain couples TRBV3-1 (or the pseudogene TRBV3-2) to TRBJ1-1; D unresolved. Trimming took 4 bases from V and 2 from J, leaving 11 bases between them. Germline V gene data show CDR1 as LGHDT and CDR2 as YNNKEL (reference sequence). The CDR3 covers 14 residues. The chain's CDR3 is CASSPRSRNTEAFF. CDR3 DNA: TGTGCCAGCAGCCCTCGTTCACGCAACACTGAAGCTTTCTTT.

V is TRBV18 and J is TRBJ2-2; D is tentatively TRBD1 or TRBD2 (5 bases each). Germline V gives CDR1 KGHSH, CDR2 LQKENI. The CDR3 consists of 15 residues. V dropped 2 bases and J dropped 6 bases, with 13 bases sitting between them. The CDR3 DNA reads as TGTGCCAGCTCACCATATGGGGGAGCGGCCGGGGAGCTGTTTTTT. Its protein is CASSPYGGAAGELFF.

V and J are TRBV30 and TRBJ1-1; tentative D call: TRBD1 (6 bases). In germline, CDR1 is GTSNPN, CDR2 SVGIG (reference sequence). The V and J ends lost 7 bases and 1 base respectively, with 13 bases between them. This CDR3 spans 13 amino acids. CDR3 bases: TGTGCCTCAACAGGGCTTAGGAACACTGAAGCTTTCTTT. Its protein product is CASTGLRNTEAFF.

The genes are TRBV3-1 (or the pseudogene TRBV3-2) and TRBJ2-3; D is possibly TRBD2 (7 bases). The V gene's germline CDR1 is LGHDT and CDR2 YNNKEL (reference sequence). There are 15 residues in the CDR3. The V gene lost 4 bases and the J gene lost 2 bases, with 13 bases spanning the gap. CDR3 nucleotide sequence: TGTGCCAGCAGCCCTAAGGGGGGGTTCACAGATACGCAGTATTTT. Amino acids: CASSPKGGFTDTQYF.

The chain employs TRBV5-1 and TRBJ2-5; the D gene is possibly TRBD2 (6 bases). The V end was cut by 1 base, the J end by 4 bases, with 23 bases between. Germline loops: CDR1 SGHRS, CDR2 YFSETQ. The CDR3 runs to 18 residues. In DNA, the CDR3 is TGCGCCAGCAGCTTGCGGGCCCCGAGGGGCGGGGCCCGAGAGACCCAGTACTTC. Amino acid sequence: CASSLRAPRGGARETQYF.

This chain joins TRBV3-1 (or the pseudogene TRBV3-2) and TRBJ2-4, with a weak D call TRBD1 (6 bases). Germline CDR1 LGHDT, CDR2 YNNKEL (reference sequence). CDR3 length: 13 amino acids. Trimming pared 0 bases from V and 16 bases from J, leaving 16 bases between. The CDR3 nucleotides read TGTGCCAGCAGCCAAGATGATAGAGGACAGTTCTACTTC. Protein: CASSQDDRGQFYF.

This chain links TRBV5-8 with TRBJ1-5, with D unclear. V shed 0 bases and J shed 5 bases, with 15 bases lying between them. This CDR3 region has 16 residues. The germline gives CDR1 SGHTS, CDR2 YDEGEE. In nucleotides, the CDR3 is TGTGCCAGCAGCTTGGCCACGGTGAGGTTAGATCAGCCCCAGCATTTT. Translating gives CASSLATVRLDQPQHF.

J is TRBJ1-1 and V is TRBV5-1; no clear D. This CDR3 is 11 amino acids long. Trimming removed 3 bases from V and 3 bases from J, with 3 bases in between. From germline, CDR1 is SGHRS and CDR2 YFSETQ. Here the CDR3 reads CASSSDTEAFF. DNA for the CDR3: TGCGCCAGCAGCTCGGACACTGAAGCTTTCTTT.

The V and J genes are TRBV3-1 (or the pseudogene TRBV3-2) and TRBJ2-2; D is uncertain. The CDR3 has 15 amino acids. V lost 4 bases to trimming and J lost 5 bases, with 14 bases between them. CDR1 and CDR2 from the germline V gene are LGHDT and YNNKEL (reference sequence). CDR3 nucleotides: TGTGCCAGCAGCCCCGTGGCCCTCCAAACCGGGGAGCTGTTTTTT. Encoded protein: CASSPVALQTGELFF.

The rearrangement uses TRBV6-2 or TRBV6-3 and TRBJ2-7; D gene ambiguous. V was trimmed by 2 bases and J by 4 bases, leaving 3 bases between them. CDR3 length equals 11 residues. Germline V gives CDR1 MNHEY, CDR2 SVGEGT. The CDR3 sequence: CASSYRYEQYF. In nucleotides, the CDR3 is TGTGCCAGCAGTTACAGGTACGAGCAGTACTTC.

The rearrangement joins TRBV4-3 to TRBJ1-2; a possible D gene is TRBD1 (5 bases). This CDR3 contains 15 residues. Per the germline V gene, CDR1 is LGHNA and CDR2 is YSLEER. Trimming cost V 1 base and J 4 bases, with 13 bases left between them. This CDR3 is CASSQGQGEFYGYTF. Here the CDR3 DNA reads TGCGCCAGCAGCCAAGGCCAGGGAGAGTTCTATGGCTACACCTTC.

The V and J genes are TRBV18 and TRBJ1-1; a weak D match, TRBD1 (5 bases). Trimming took 3 bases from V and 1 from J, leaving 12 bases between them. Germline assignment: CDR1 KGHSH and CDR2 LQKENI. The CDR3 extends over 15 amino acids. The CDR3 reads CASSPTGGENTEAFF. CDR3 coding DNA: TGTGCCAGCTCACCTACGGGGGGAGAGAACACTGAAGCTTTCTTT.

The chain carries TRBV5-8 and TRBJ1-4; no reliable D call. The CDR3 has 15 residues. CDR1 is SGHTS, CDR2 YDEGEE, per germline. Trimming removed 1 base from V and 6 bases from J, with 13 bases in between. CDR3 loop: CASSLTRTADEKLFF. The CDR3 bases are TGTGCCAGCAGCTTGACTAGGACTGCTGATGAAAAACTGTTTTTT.

The chain recombines TRBV25-1 with TRBJ2-2, with TRBD1 matching over 10 bases. The V segment lost 5 bases and the J segment 4 bases; nucleotides outside the gene matches: 4. The CDR3 is made up of 15 amino acids. CDR1 is MGHDK, CDR2 SYGVNS, per germline. The CDR3 spells CASSPRTGGTGELFF. In DNA form, the CDR3 reads TGTGCCAGCAGTCCCCGGACAGGGGGCACCGGGGAGCTGTTTTTT.

The chain has TRBV6-5 and TRBJ1-2, with 7 bases lining up with TRBD1. V gave up 6 bases and J gave up 4 bases; unmatched junction bases: 8. Germline assignment: CDR1 MNHEY and CDR2 SVGAGI. This CDR3 region has 14 residues. The CDR3 spells CASSQGQYPYGYTF. CDR3 sequence (DNA): TGTGCCAGCAGCCAGGGACAGTACCCCTATGGCTACACCTTC.

The rearrangement links TRBV28 to TRBJ2-7; no firm D call. The CDR3 spans 13 residues. From germline, CDR1 is MDHEN and CDR2 SYDVKM. Trimming took off 3 bases at V and 5 bases at J, with 11 bases between the two ends. CDR3 sequence: CASSFRTVNEQYF. DNA of the CDR3: TGTGCCAGCAGTTTCCGGACCGTAAACGAGCAGTACTTC.

The V and J genes are TRBV7-9 and TRBJ1-3; D gene uncertain. This CDR3 has 11 residues. Trimming took 1 base from V and 6 from J, leaving 1 base between them. Germline V gene lookup returns CDR1 SEHNR and CDR2 FQNEAQ (reference sequence). The chain's CDR3 is CASSLENTIYF. The CDR3 nucleotides read TGTGCCAGCAGCTTAGAAAACACCATATATTTT. Looking up the rest from reference TRBV7-9 and TRBJ1-3 gives the full variable domain: DTGVSQNPRHKITKRGQNVTFRCDPISEHNRLYWYRQTLGQGPEFLTYFQNEAQLEKSRLLSDRFSAERPKGSFSTLEIQRTEQGDSAMYLCASSLENTIYFGEGSWLTVV.

The chain is built from TRBV6-5 and TRBJ1-2; 10 bases line up with TRBD1. Looked up from germline, CDR1 is MNHEY and CDR2 is SVGAGI. The CDR3 contains 12 residues. V shed 8 bases, J shed 4 bases, and the junction held 1 base outside the gene matches. CDR3 loop: CASRDRGYGYTF. The DNA of the CDR3 is TGTGCCAGCCGGGACAGGGGCTATGGCTACACCTTC.

This chain connects TRBV28 to TRBJ1-2; D is uncertain. There are 12 residues in the CDR3. V gave up 2 bases and J gave up 2 bases, with 3 bases separating them. Germline V CDR1 and CDR2: MDHEN, SYDVKM. As DNA, the CDR3 is TGTGCCAGCAGTTTAGGAAACTATGGCTACACCTTC. Its translation is CASSLGNYGYTF.

V gene TRBV28 combines with J gene TRBJ1-5, with 8 bases lining up with TRBD1. The CDR3 has 15 amino acids. V shed 5 bases, J shed 0 bases, and the junction held 3 bases outside the gene matches. Germline CDR1 and CDR2: MDHEN and SYDVKM. Here the CDR3 DNA reads TGTGCCAGCAGTCCAGGGGGCTATAGCAATCAGCCCCAGCATTTT. Protein: CASSPGGYSNQPQHF.

The J gene is TRBJ1-1, the V gene TRBV27, with 7 bases matching TRBD1. V was clipped by 6 bases and J by 8 bases; unmatched bases: 9. Germline-derived CDR1 and CDR2 are MNHEY and SMNVEV (reference sequence). There are 13 residues in the CDR3. CDR3 in amino acids: CASRREGAVEAFF. CDR3 nucleotide sequence: TGTGCCAGCAGGCGTGAGGGGGCAGTGGAAGCTTTCTTT.